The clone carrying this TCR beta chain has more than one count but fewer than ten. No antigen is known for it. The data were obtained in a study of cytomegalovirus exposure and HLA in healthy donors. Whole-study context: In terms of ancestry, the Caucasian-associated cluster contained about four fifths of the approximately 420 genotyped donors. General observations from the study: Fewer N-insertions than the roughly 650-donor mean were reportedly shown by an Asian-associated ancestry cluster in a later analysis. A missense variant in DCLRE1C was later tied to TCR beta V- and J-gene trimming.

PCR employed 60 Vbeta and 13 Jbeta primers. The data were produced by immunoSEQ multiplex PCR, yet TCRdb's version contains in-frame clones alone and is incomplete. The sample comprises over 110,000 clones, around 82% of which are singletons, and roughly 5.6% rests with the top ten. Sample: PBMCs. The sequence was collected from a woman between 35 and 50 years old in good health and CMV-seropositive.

The CDR3 protein is CASSLIGELDTQYF. In nucleotides, the CDR3 is TGTGCCAGCAGTTTAATAGGGGAACTAGATACGCAGTATTTT. The J gene is TRBJ2-3, the V gene TRBV28; perhaps TRBD1 as D (5 bases). The germline V and J ends were trimmed by 2 bases and 5 bases, with 11 bases remaining between them. Germline V gene data show CDR1 as MDHEN and CDR2 as SYDVKM. The CDR3 is 14 residues long.